This entry concerns a single TCR beta chain. The antigen is unknown. The data originate from a study of spatial heterogeneity in lung cancer. Across the whole study: There were consistently more beta-chain sequences detected than alpha-chain sequences.

General study points: There were more appearances of ubiquitous expanded tumor TCRs in blood at resection than at follow-up.

Time point reported: sample taken at primary tumor resection. Frozen PBMC, nontumor lung or tumor provided whole RNA, which was sequenced unsorted. Untreated early-stage non-small cell lung cancer patients, roughly 72 in total, were the donors. This CDR3 region has 14 residues. The germline CDR1 and CDR2 sequences are WNHNN and SYGVQD (reference sequence). Germline trimming cut 5 bases from V and 4 bases from J; bases unmatched to any gene: 3. On each TCR cDNA molecule, a unique molecular identifier was present. TCRdb analysed the 5' RACE reads with MiXCR anew, one entry per CDR3 protein. The profile shows about 82,000 distinct CDR3 sequences, 10% to 15% of them singletons.

The sample here was PBMCs, taken at surgery. This TCR was recovered from a male donor with early-stage non-small cell lung cancer. The V and J genes are TRBV10-1 and TRBJ1-1, with 11 bases matching TRBD1. The CDR3 protein is CASSSGQGATEAFF. The CDR3, as DNA: TGCGCCAGCAGTTCTGGACAGGGGGCCACTGAAGCTTTCTTT.